Each of the 24 T cell receptor beta chains below was sequenced from the same sample in a study of a mutant IDH1 vaccine in newly diagnosed glioma. Assay: immunoSEQ multiplex PCR; the TCRdb copy retains only in-frame clones and omits some. Here the sample spans 85,000 to 100,000 clones, 83% being singletons. Time point noted: baseline, week 1 (first vaccination visit). Specified treatment: pre-vaccination baseline after standard-of-care therapy. The material was PBMCs, obtained from a glioma patient treated with radiotherapy, temozolomide or both. Receptor source: a woman between 50 and 59 years old with glioma.

This clone was counted only a few times. The chain carries TRBV25-1 and TRBJ1-1; 8 positions match TRBD1. The CDR3 extends over 15 amino acids. Trimming took 5 bases from V and 5 from J; bases not matched to a gene: 10. Germline CDR1 reads MGHDK; CDR2 reads SYGVNS. The CDR3 region has the DNA TGTGCCAGCAGTCCGAGGACAGGGAGTTGGACTGAAGCTTTCTTT. Translated: CASSPRTGSWTEAFF. The entire variable domain, with the rest obtained from reference TRBV25-1 and TRBJ1-1, is as follows: EADIYQTPRYLVIGTGKKITLECSQTMGHDKMYWYQQDPGMELHLIHYSYGVNSTEKGDLSSESTVSRIRTEHFPLTLESARPSHTSQYLCASSPRTGSWTEAFFGQGTRLTVV.

The chain is built from TRBV5-1 and TRBJ2-6; D tentatively fits TRBD1 or TRBD2 (5 bases each). The V and J ends lost 2 bases and 4 bases respectively, with 13 bases between them. This CDR3 spans 16 amino acids. The germline CDR1 and CDR2 sequences are SGHRS and YFSETQ. CDR3 amino acids: CASSLPGAGGANVLTF. The CDR3 DNA reads TGCGCCAGCAGCTTACCCGGGGCCGGCGGGGCCAACGTCCTGACTTTC.

This clone was seen only once. The chain carries TRBV9 and TRBJ2-5; D is unresolved. Looked up from germline, CDR1 is SGDLS and CDR2 is YYNGEE. V lost 4 bases to trimming and J lost 5 bases, with 12 bases between them. This CDR3 has 13 amino acids. The CDR3 loop is CASSPHPGETQYF. In DNA, the CDR3 is TGTGCCAGCAGCCCTCATCCCGGGGAGACCCAGTACTTC.

The chain couples TRBV2 to TRBJ1-5; no firm D call. This CDR3 is built from 12 residues. CDR1 and CDR2 (germline): SNHLY, FYNNEI. The V end was cut by 6 bases, the J end by 9 bases, with 12 bases between. The CDR3 is CASRMEGAPQHF. In nucleotides, the CDR3 is TGTGCCAGCAGGATGGAGGGAGCGCCCCAGCATTTT.

This clone was observed once. The V and J genes are TRBV4-3 and TRBJ2-7; D is unresolved. The V and J ends lost 1 base and 6 bases respectively, with 10 bases between them. The CDR3 consists of 13 residues. From germline, CDR1 is LGHNA and CDR2 YSLEER. Written as DNA, the CDR3 is TGCGCCAGCAGCCAAGGGATTTACACCGAGCAGTACTTC. This codes for CASSQGIYTEQYF.

The chain recombines TRBV12-5 with TRBJ1-5; a weak D match, TRBD1 (5 bases). Germline values: CDR1 LGHNT, CDR2 FRNRAP. CDR3 length equals 14 residues. V was pared by 2 bases and J by 6 bases, with 11 bases between. The CDR3 here is CASGLPSQGQPQHF. Here the CDR3 DNA reads TGTGCTAGTGGTTTGCCCTCCCAGGGTCAGCCCCAGCATTTT.

CDR3 in DNA: TGTGCCAGCAGCCAAGTAGTCCGGCCCTACTACGAGCAGTACTTC. Translating gives CASSQVVRPYYEQYF. This chain connects TRBV14 to TRBJ2-7; D is unresolved. The CDR3 is 15 residues long. V shed 1 base and J shed 3 bases, with 13 bases lying between them. Germline values: CDR1 SGHDN, CDR2 FVKESK.

The chain couples TRBV7-2 to TRBJ1-2, with D perhaps matching TRBD1 (5 bases). V was cut by 3 bases and J by 0 bases, with 17 bases left in between. This CDR3 region has 17 residues. CDR1 and CDR2 (germline): SGHTA, FQGNSA. CDR3: CASSFDRGVEPNYGYTF. The CDR3 DNA is TGTGCCAGCAGCTTCGACAGAGGAGTTGAACCTAACTATGGCTACACCTTC.

Turning to this clone: The sample carries other DNA sequences with the same CDR3. The chain uses TRBV5-4 and TRBJ2-3, with D perhaps assigned TRBD1 or TRBD2 (6 bases each). V was trimmed by 0 bases and J by 3 bases, leaving 8 bases between them. The V gene's germline CDR1 is SGHNT and CDR2 YYREEE (reference sequence). The CDR3 is 14 residues long. CDR3 nucleotide sequence: TGTGCCAGCAGCTTGGGAGGGGGGACAGATACGCAGTATTTT. Translated, it gives CASSLGGGTDTQYF.

The chain carries TRBV7-8 and TRBJ2-1; D not resolved. CDR3 length equals 13 residues. Germline values: CDR1 SGHVS, CDR2 FQNEAQ. The ends were cut back, 5 bases at V and 8 bases at J, with 13 bases in the middle. The DNA of the CDR3 is TGTGCCAGCAGCCGGGCAGGTTTGGATGAGCAGTTCTTC. It encodes CASSRAGLDEQFF.

The V and J genes are TRBV27 and TRBJ1-1; 9 nucleotides align to TRBD1. The CDR3 sequence is 14 residues long. Trimming took 5 bases from V and 5 from J; bases not matched to a gene: 6. Germline V CDR1 and CDR2: MNHEY, SMNVEV (reference sequence). The DNA of the CDR3 is TGTGCCAGCAGTCCCTCGGACAGGGGAACTGAAGCTTTCTTT. Translating gives CASSPSDRGTEAFF.

The chain has TRBV5-4 and TRBJ2-1; TRBD2 aligns across 13 bases. V was pared by 5 bases and J by 6 bases, with 8 bases of the junction left unmatched. Germline V gene data show CDR1 as SGHNT and CDR2 as YYREEE (reference sequence). CDR3 length: 16 amino acids. The CDR3 nucleotides read TGTGCCAGCAGTCGCGAACTAGCGGGGGGGACCAATGAGCAGTTCTTC. Encoded protein: CASSRELAGGTNEQFF.

The rearrangement joins TRBV9 to TRBJ1-2; possibly TRBD1 for D (5 bases). CDR3 length: 14 amino acids. Trimming stripped 4 bases from V and 7 bases from J, with 17 bases between. Germline V gene data show CDR1 as SGDLS and CDR2 as YYNGEE. The CDR3 DNA follows: TGTGCCAGCAGCTCGAGTGGGGCCCGTGGTGGCTACACCTTC. This gives the protein CASSSSGARGGYTF.

In this sample, this clone turned up a few times. Other nucleotide sequences from this sample produce the same CDR3. The J gene is TRBJ2-5, the V gene TRBV5-1, with D hard to call. Trimming cost V 3 bases and J 1 base, with 1 base left between them. The CDR3 is 11 residues long. The germline V gene has CDR1 SGHRS and CDR2 YFSETQ. The CDR3 DNA is TGCGCCAGCAGCTCCCAAGAGACCCAGTACTTC. Protein: CASSSQETQYF.

The rearrangement joins TRBV9 to TRBJ2-5, with TRBD2 identical over 9 bases. Germline V gives CDR1 SGDLS, CDR2 YYNGEE. The length of the CDR3 is 15 residues. The V and J ends lost 0 bases and 4 bases, in that order; junction bases with no gene match: 4. The chain's CDR3 is CASSVDSGSAETQYF. Here the CDR3 DNA reads TGTGCCAGCAGCGTAGATAGCGGGAGTGCAGAGACCCAGTACTTC.

This clone appeared a few times. The chain uses TRBV10-3 and TRBJ1-1; 7 positions match TRBD1. Trimming took 7 bases from V and 8 from J; bases not matched to a gene: 7. The V gene's germline CDR1 is ENHRY and CDR2 SYGVKD. The CDR3 has 12 amino acids. CDR3 DNA sequence: TGTGCCATCATCCCGGGACAGACCGAAGCTTTCTTT. Translating it yields CAIIPGQTEAFF.

The rearrangement joins TRBV2 to TRBJ2-7; D unresolved. The V end lost 3 bases, the J end lost 7 bases, and 7 bases lay between the germline ends. Germline values: CDR1 SNHLY, CDR2 FYNNEI. There are 11 residues in the CDR3. CDR3 bases: TGTGCCAGCAGTGACGGTCCAGAGCAGTACTTC. This codes for CASSDGPEQYF.

This chain uses TRBV5-1 with TRBJ1-1, with unresolved D. This CDR3 region has 13 residues. Per germline, CDR1 SGHRS and CDR2 YFSETQ. V gave up 0 bases and J gave up 1 base, with 4 bases separating them. CDR3 sequence reads: CASSLDQNTEAFF. The DNA for the CDR3 is TGCGCCAGCAGCTTGGACCAGAACACTGAAGCTTTCTTT.

V is TRBV4-2 and J is TRBJ2-1; 7 bases fit TRBD2. The germline CDR1 and CDR2 sequences are LGHNA and YNFKEQ. This CDR3 has 15 residues. The trim removed 1 base at V and 3 bases at J, leaving 3 bases unmatched. CDR3 loop: CASSQGGGYYNEQFF. The CDR3 coding sequence is TGTGCCAGCAGCCAAGGCGGGGGTTACTACAATGAGCAGTTCTTC.

This chain links TRBV7-2 with TRBJ1-5; a weak D match, TRBD1 (5 bases). The CDR3 contains 15 residues. Germline assignment: CDR1 SGHTA and CDR2 FQGNSA. Trimming removed 2 bases at V and 0 bases at J, with 8 bases between. The CDR3, as DNA: TGTGCCAGCAGCTTACGCGACAGTAGCAATCAGCCCCAGCATTTT. Protein: CASSLRDSSNQPQHF. The full variable domain, completed using reference TRBV7-2 and TRBJ1-5, is GAGVSQSPSNKVTEKGKDVELRCDPISGHTALYWYRQSLGQGLEFLIYFQGNSAPDKSGLPSDRFSAERTGGSVSTLTIQRTQQEDSAVYLCASSLRDSSNQPQHFGDGTRLSIL.

The genes are TRBV4-2 and TRBJ2-2; no clear D gene. Germline V CDR1 and CDR2: LGHNA, YNFKEQ. The CDR3 extends over 16 amino acids. V dropped 1 base and J dropped 2 bases, with 11 bases sitting between them. DNA for the CDR3: TGTGCCAGCAGCCAAGCCTACCGACAAAACACCGGGGAGCTGTTTTTT. Translating it yields CASSQAYRQNTGELFF.

V gene TRBV19 combines with J gene TRBJ1-6; TRBD1 matches 7 bases. Per germline, CDR1 LNHDA and CDR2 SQIVND (reference sequence). Trimming removed 6 bases from V and 7 bases from J; junction bases left unmatched: 9. The CDR3 totals 15 residues. The CDR3 loop reads CASRKDRSANSPLHF. The DNA for the CDR3 is TGTGCCAGTAGAAAGGACAGGTCCGCCAATTCACCCCTCCACTTT.

Only a few counts were recorded for this clone. This chain links TRBV7-2 with TRBJ1-1; D is possibly TRBD1 (5 bases). The CDR3 is 14 amino acids. From germline, CDR1 is SGHTA and CDR2 FQGNSA. With 3 bases removed from V and 3 bases from J, the gap between germline ends came to 11 bases. The CDR3 is CASSFSRGYTEAFF. As DNA, the CDR3 is TGTGCCAGCAGCTTCAGCCGGGGGTACACTGAAGCTTTCTTT.

The chain recombines TRBV28 with TRBJ1-5; 10 nucleotides align to TRBD1. The CDR3 has 13 amino acids. Germline V lookup: CDR1 MDHEN, CDR2 SYDVKM. The V gene end was trimmed by 9 bases and the J gene end by 9 bases; junction bases not matched to a gene: 8. The CDR3 DNA follows: TGTGCCAGTCTCGGGACAGGGGAGGGGCCCCAGCATTTT. Amino acid sequence: CASLGTGEGPQHF.